Below, 15 T cell receptor beta chains from the same sample are listed, as sequenced in a study of blood T cell repertoires in COVID-19. TCRdb's copy holds only in-frame clones and misses some; the assay was immunoSEQ multiplex PCR. The sample consists of a few hundred thousand clones, around nine tenths of them appearing once. Sequencing used peripheral blood. These receptors came from an older woman with acute or convalescent COVID-19.

The V and J genes are TRBV6-6 and TRBJ1-5; 8 bases are shared with TRBD1. The germline V gene encodes CDR1 MNHNY and CDR2 SVGAGI (reference sequence). V shed 6 bases, J shed 5 bases, and the junction held 12 bases outside the gene matches. This CDR3 contains 16 residues. CDR3 region: CASRGADRGGDQPQHF. CDR3 sequence (DNA): TGTGCCAGCAGAGGAGCAGACAGGGGAGGGGATCAGCCCCAGCATTTT.

This rearrangement joins TRBV13 to TRBJ1-1, with D possibly matching TRBD1 (5 bases). The V end was cut by 1 base, the J end by 4 bases, with 13 bases between. The germline gives CDR1 PRHDT, CDR2 FYEKMQ (reference sequence). The CDR3 totals 15 residues. The CDR3 DNA reads TGTGCCAGCAGCTTAGTTTTGACAGTACCCACTGAAGCTTTCTTT. Its protein is CASSLVLTVPTEAFF.

The rearrangement uses TRBV5-1 and TRBJ2-7, with a possible D match to TRBD1 (6 bases). The CDR3 covers 13 residues. Trimming left V 1 base short and J 8 bases short, with 13 bases between. CDR1 is SGHRS, CDR2 YFSETQ, per germline. CDR3 residues: CASSLRGQGKQYF. In nucleotides, the CDR3 is TGCGCCAGCAGCTTGAGGGGACAAGGGAAGCAGTACTTC.

The rearrangement links TRBV24-1 to TRBJ1-5; 10 bases match TRBD1. V gave up 4 bases and J gave up 3 bases; unmatched junction bases: 2. CDR1 is KGHDR and CDR2 is SFDVKD in the germline V gene. The CDR3 is made up of 15 amino acids. CDR3 region: CATSEGQGFNQPQHF. CDR3 nucleotides: TGTGCCACCAGTGAGGGACAGGGGTTCAATCAGCCCCAGCATTTT.

This chain joins TRBV27 and TRBJ1-2, with D perhaps matching TRBD1 (6 bases). The ends were cut back, 3 bases at V and 4 bases at J, with 15 bases in the middle. Germline assignment: CDR1 MNHEY and CDR2 SMNVEV (reference sequence). This CDR3 is 15 amino acids long. The CDR3 sequence is CASSFQGLGGYGYTF. The CDR3 DNA sequence: TGTGCCAGCAGTTTTCAGGGGTTAGGCGGCTATGGCTACACCTTC.

The chain combines TRBV3-1 (or the pseudogene TRBV3-2) with TRBJ2-3, with no clear D. The CDR3 has 15 amino acids. Trimming cost V 4 bases and J 5 bases, with 16 bases left between them. Germline V lookup: CDR1 LGHDT, CDR2 YNNKEL (reference sequence). The CDR3, as DNA: TGTGCCAGCAGCCCCGATGGCCAGTTCGTAGATACGCAGTATTTT. Amino acid sequence: CASSPDGQFVDTQYF.

This chain uses TRBV5-1 with TRBJ2-7, with 10 bases fitting TRBD2. CDR3 length equals 16 residues. The V segment lost 2 bases and the J segment 1 base; nucleotides outside the gene matches: 6. Germline V gene lookup returns CDR1 SGHRS and CDR2 YFSETQ. The chain's CDR3 is CASSFGASGGSYEQYF. The CDR3 nucleotides are TGCGCCAGCAGCTTCGGGGCTAGCGGGGGTTCCTACGAGCAGTACTTC.

This clone showed up just once. CDR3 sequence (DNA): TGCAGCGTAAAAACGGGACTCCGCTACGAGCAGTACTTC. It yields the protein CSVKTGLRYEQYF. This sequence joins TRBV29-1 and TRBJ2-7; D may be TRBD2 (6 bases). Trimming pared 6 bases from V and 3 bases from J, leaving 15 bases between. Germline CDR1 SQVTM, CDR2 ANQGSEA. CDR3 length: 13 amino acids.

This chain joins TRBV6-4 and TRBJ1-3; D is perhaps TRBD1 (5 bases). V lost 9 bases, J lost 1 base, and 7 bases lay in between. CDR3 length: 12 residues. The germline gives CDR1 MRHNA, CDR2 SNTAGT. The CDR3 loop is CARRQSGNTIYF. The CDR3 nucleotides read TGTGCCAGACGACAGTCTGGAAACACCATATATTTT.

The genes are TRBV18 and TRBJ1-5; the match to TRBD1 covers 9 bases. The germline V gene encodes CDR1 KGHSH and CDR2 LQKENI. The length of the CDR3 is 14 residues. J was trimmed by 5 bases and V by 6 bases; bases with no gene match: 5. The chain's CDR3 is CASSQTGGDQPQHF. For the CDR3, the DNA is TGTGCCAGCTCGCAGACAGGGGGGGATCAGCCCCAGCATTTT.

The chain carries TRBV7-3 and TRBJ2-2; D remains ambiguous. The V gene lost 1 base and the J gene lost 4 bases, with 13 bases spanning the gap. The CDR3 has 16 residues. Germline loops: CDR1 SGHTA, CDR2 FQGTGA. The DNA for the CDR3 is TGTGCCAGCAGCTTAAATGGTGGCGGTTTCACCGGGGAGCTGTTTTTT. The encoded protein is CASSLNGGGFTGELFF.

This chain joins TRBV19 and TRBJ1-6; the D gene is possibly TRBD1 (5 bases). The CDR3 consists of 14 residues. V was pared by 4 bases and J by 5 bases, with 9 bases between. The germline gives CDR1 LNHDA, CDR2 SQIVND (reference sequence). The CDR3 is CASSKGPHNSPLHF. Here the CDR3 DNA reads TGTGCCAGTAGTAAGGGGCCTCATAATTCACCCCTCCACTTT. Full variable domain (rest looked up from reference TRBV19 and TRBJ1-6): DGGITQSPKYLFRKEGQNVTLSCEQNLNHDAMYWYRQDPGQGLRLIYYSQIVNDFQKGDIAEGYSVSREKKESFPLTVTSAQKNPTAFYLCASSKGPHNSPLHFGNGTRLTVT.

The V gene is TRBV6-6, the J gene TRBJ2-7; D may be TRBD2 (6 bases). Germline assignment: CDR1 MNHNY and CDR2 SVGAGI (reference sequence). CDR3 length equals 15 residues. V was cut by 7 bases and J by 0 bases, with 16 bases left in between. CDR3 loop: CASTPRLEGSYEQYF. The CDR3 DNA reads as TGTGCCAGCACCCCTCGTCTGGAGGGCTCCTACGAGCAGTACTTC.

The gene calls are TRBV27 and TRBJ2-7; D possibly corresponds to TRBD2 (5 bases). V was pared by 0 bases and J by 3 bases, with 12 bases between. The CDR3 has 15 amino acids. Germline V gene sequence: CDR1 MNHEY, CDR2 SMNVEV (reference sequence). The CDR3 reads CASSLSDSGFYEQYF. The CDR3 bases are TGTGCCAGCAGTTTATCGGACTCCGGGTTCTACGAGCAGTACTTC.

This clone has only one observation. The J gene is TRBJ1-5, the V gene TRBV14, with 7 nucleotides matching TRBD1. V trimming: 4 bases; J trimming: 0 bases; junction bases outside the gene matches: 3. CDR3 size: 15 residues. The germline V gene encodes CDR1 SGHDN and CDR2 FVKESK. The CDR3 loop is CASSPGTASNQPQHF. For the CDR3, the DNA is TGTGCCAGCAGCCCAGGGACAGCTAGCAATCAGCCCCAGCATTTT.